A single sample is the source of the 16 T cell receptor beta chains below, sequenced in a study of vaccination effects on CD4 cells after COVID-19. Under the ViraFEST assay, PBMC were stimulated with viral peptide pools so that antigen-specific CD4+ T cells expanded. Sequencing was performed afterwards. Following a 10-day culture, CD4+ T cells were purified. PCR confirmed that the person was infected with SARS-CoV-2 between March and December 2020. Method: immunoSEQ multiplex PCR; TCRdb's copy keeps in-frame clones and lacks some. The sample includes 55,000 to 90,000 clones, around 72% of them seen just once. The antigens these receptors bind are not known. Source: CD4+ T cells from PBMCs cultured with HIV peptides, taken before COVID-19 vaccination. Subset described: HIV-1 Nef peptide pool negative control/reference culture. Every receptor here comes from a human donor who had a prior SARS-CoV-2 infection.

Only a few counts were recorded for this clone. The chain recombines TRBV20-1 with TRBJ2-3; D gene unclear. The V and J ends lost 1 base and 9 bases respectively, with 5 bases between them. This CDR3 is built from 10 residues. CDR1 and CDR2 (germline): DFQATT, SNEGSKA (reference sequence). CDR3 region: CSARAETQYF. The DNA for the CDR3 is TGCAGTGCTAGAGCGGAGACGCAGTATTTT.

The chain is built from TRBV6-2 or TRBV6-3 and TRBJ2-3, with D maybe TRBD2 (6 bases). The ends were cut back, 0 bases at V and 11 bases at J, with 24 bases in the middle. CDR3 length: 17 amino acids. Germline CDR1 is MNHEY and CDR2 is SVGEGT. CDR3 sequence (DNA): TGTGCCAGCAGTTACTCGAACGGTCGCCGGGAGAACGACGGGCAGTATTTT. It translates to CASSYSNGRRENDGQYF.

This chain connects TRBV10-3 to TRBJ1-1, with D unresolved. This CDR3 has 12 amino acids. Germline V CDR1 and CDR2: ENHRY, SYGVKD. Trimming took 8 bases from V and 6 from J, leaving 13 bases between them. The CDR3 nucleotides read TGTGCCATCTCCCCAGGAGGCGCTGAAGCTTTCTTT. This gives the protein CAISPGGAEAFF.

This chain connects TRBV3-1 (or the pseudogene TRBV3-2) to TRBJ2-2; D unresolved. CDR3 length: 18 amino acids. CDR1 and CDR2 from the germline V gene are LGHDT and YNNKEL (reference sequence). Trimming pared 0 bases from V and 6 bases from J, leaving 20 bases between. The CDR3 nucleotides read TGTGCCAGCAGCCAAGAACTTGTGTGGGAAGTTGACCCCGGGGAGCTGTTTTTT. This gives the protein CASSQELVWEVDPGELFF.

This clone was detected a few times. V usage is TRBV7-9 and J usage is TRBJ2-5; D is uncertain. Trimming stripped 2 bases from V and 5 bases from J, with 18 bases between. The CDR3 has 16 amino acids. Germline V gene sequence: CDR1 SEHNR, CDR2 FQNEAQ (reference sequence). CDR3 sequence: CASSLWGGFLSETQYF. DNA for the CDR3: TGTGCCAGCAGCTTATGGGGTGGGTTTCTTTCGGAGACCCAGTACTTC.

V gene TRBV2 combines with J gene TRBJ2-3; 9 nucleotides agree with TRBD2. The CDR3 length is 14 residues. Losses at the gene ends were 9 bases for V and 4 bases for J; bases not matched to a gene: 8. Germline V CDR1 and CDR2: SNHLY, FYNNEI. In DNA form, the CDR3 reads TGTGCCAGTCGTGCAGCGGGGGGATCAGATACGCAGTATTTT. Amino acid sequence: CASRAAGGSDTQYF.

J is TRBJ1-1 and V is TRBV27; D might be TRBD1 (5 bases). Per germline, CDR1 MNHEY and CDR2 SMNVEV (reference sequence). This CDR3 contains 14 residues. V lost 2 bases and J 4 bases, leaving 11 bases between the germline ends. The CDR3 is CASSLMGGVTEAFF. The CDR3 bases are TGTGCCAGCAGTTTAATGGGGGGGGTCACTGAAGCTTTCTTT.

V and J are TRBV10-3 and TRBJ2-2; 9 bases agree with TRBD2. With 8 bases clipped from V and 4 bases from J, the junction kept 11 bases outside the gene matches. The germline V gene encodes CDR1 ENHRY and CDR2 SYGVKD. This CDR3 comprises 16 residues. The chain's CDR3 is CAIRAIAGAFTGELFF. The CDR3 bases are TGTGCCATCCGGGCGATAGCGGGAGCATTCACCGGGGAGCTGTTTTTT.

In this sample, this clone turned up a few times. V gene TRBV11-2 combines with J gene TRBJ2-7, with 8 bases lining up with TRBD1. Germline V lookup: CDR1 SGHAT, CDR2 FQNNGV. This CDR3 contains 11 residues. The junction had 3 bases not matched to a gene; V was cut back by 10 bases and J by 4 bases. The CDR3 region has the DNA TGTGCCACCCAGGGGGCTTACGAGCAGTACTTC. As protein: CATQGAYEQYF.

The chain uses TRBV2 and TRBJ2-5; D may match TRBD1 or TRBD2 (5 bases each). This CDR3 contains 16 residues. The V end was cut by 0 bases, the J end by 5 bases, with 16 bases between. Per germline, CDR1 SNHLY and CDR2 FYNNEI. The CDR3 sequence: CASSEAQGRDAETQYF. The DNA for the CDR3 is TGTGCCAGCAGTGAAGCGCAGGGTCGGGACGCGGAGACCCAGTACTTC.

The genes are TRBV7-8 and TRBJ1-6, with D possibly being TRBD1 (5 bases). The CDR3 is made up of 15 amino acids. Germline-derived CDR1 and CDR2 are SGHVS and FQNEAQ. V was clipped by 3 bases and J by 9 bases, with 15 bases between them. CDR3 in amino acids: CASSFGPRDGSPLHF. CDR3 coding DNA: TGTGCCAGCAGCTTTGGCCCCCGGGACGGTTCACCCCTCCACTTT.

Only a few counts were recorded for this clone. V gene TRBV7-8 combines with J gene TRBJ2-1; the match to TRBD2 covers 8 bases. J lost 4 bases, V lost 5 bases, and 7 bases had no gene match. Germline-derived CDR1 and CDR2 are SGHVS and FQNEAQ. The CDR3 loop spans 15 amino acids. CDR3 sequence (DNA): TGTGCCAGCAGCCTCACGGGGGGGCTGTACAATGAGCAGTTCTTC. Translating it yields CASSLTGGLYNEQFF.

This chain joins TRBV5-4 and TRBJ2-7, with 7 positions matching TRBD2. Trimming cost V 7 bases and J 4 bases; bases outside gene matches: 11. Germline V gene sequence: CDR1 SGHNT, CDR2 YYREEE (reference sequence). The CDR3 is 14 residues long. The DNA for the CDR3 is TGTGCCAGCTCTAGAGGCGGGAGTGGTTACGAGCAGTACTTC. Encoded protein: CASSRGGSGYEQYF.

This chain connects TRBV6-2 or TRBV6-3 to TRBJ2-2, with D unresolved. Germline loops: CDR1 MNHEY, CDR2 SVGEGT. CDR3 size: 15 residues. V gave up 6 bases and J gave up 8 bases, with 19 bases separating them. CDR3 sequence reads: CASSVGFLRLGELFF. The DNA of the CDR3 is TGTGCCAGCAGCGTGGGGTTTCTACGGCTTGGGGAGCTGTTTTTT.

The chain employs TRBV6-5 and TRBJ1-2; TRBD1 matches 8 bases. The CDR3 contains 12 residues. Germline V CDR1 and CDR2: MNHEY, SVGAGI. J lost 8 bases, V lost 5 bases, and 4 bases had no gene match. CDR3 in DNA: TGTGCCAGCAGTAGACAGGGGTGGGGCTACACCTTC. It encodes CASSRQGWGYTF.

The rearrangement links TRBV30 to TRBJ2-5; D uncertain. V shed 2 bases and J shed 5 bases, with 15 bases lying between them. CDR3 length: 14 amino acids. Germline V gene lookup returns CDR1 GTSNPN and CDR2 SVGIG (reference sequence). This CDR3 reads CAWSLGPTWETQYF. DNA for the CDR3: TGTGCCTGGAGTCTAGGCCCAACCTGGGAGACCCAGTACTTC.